This T cell receptor beta chain originates from a study of shared clonotypes between healthy human individuals. Trimming at V came to 5 bases and at J to 7 bases, leaving 4 bases not matched to a gene. CDR3 length equals 15 residues. CDR1 MNHEY and CDR2 SVGAGI come from the germline V gene. Comments on this clone: Its antigen is unknown.

In the naive CD8 group, cells lacked CD45RO and were positively selected for CCR7, so terminally differentiated effector memory CD45RA+ cells were left out. Points from the study as a whole: Naive subsets generally exceeded memory subsets in estimated richness.

Repertoires were generated with immunoSEQ multiplex PCR, while TCRdb's copy carries only in-frame clones and drops some. The data hold approximately 1.9 million clones, with roughly 93% observed a single time. The source of this sequence is a man between 18 and 35 years old in good health. Some clones in this sample may be carry-over from other donors' samples. The sequenced sample consisted of naive CD8+ T cells from PBMCs. This chain links TRBV6-5 with TRBJ2-1; 14 bases align to TRBD2. CDR3 amino acids: CASSQGLAGVNEQFF. DNA for the CDR3: TGTGCCAGCAGTCAGGGACTAGCGGGAGTGAATGAGCAGTTCTTC.